Below, 20 T cell receptor beta chains from the same sample are listed, as sequenced in a study of blood T cell repertoires in COVID-19. Some clones are missing from TCRdb's copy, which holds only in-frame ones; the method was immunoSEQ multiplex PCR. The sample records 200,000 to 300,000 clones, 88% being singletons. Sequenced: PBMCs or T cells enriched from blood (not recorded which). The receptors shown here come from a woman between 35 and 50 years old with acute COVID-19.

The J gene is TRBJ1-4, the V gene TRBV14; 8 nucleotides line up with TRBD1. The V gene's germline CDR1 is SGHDN and CDR2 FVKESK. CDR3 length: 16 amino acids. V dropped 1 base and J dropped 7; count of bases not matched to a gene: 8. In nucleotides, the CDR3 is TGTGCCAGCAGCCAAGGATTTCAGGGGGCAAGTGAAAAACTGTTTTTT. Translation gives CASSQGFQGASEKLFF.

This chain connects TRBV3-1 (or the pseudogene TRBV3-2) to TRBJ2-2; 9 nucleotides agree with TRBD2. This CDR3 spans 16 amino acids. Looked up from germline, CDR1 is LGHDT and CDR2 is YNNKEL (reference sequence). J lost 2 bases, V lost 4 bases, and 5 bases had no gene match. CDR3 in DNA: TGTGCCAGCAGCCGTTCGCGGGGGGGTAACACCGGGGAGCTGTTTTTT. Amino acids: CASSRSRGGNTGELFF.

This sequence joins TRBV27 and TRBJ1-2; unclear D gene. Germline V lookup: CDR1 MNHEY, CDR2 SMNVEV (reference sequence). V lost 2 bases and J lost 4, with 8 bases in between. The CDR3 runs to 13 residues. CDR3 amino acids: CASSLNQAYGYTF. The CDR3, as DNA: TGTGCCAGCAGTTTAAATCAGGCCTATGGCTACACCTTC.

The chain joins TRBV6-2 or TRBV6-3 to TRBJ2-2; 9 bases map to TRBD1. V was pared by 8 bases and J by 3 bases, with 7 bases of the junction left unmatched. The CDR3 has 15 amino acids. Germline loops: CDR1 MNHEY, CDR2 SVGEGT. CDR3 sequence reads: CASGQGDRDTGELFF. CDR3 DNA: TGTGCCAGCGGCCAGGGGGACAGGGACACCGGGGAGCTGTTTTTT.

The rearrangement uses TRBV5-1 and TRBJ2-5; 13 bases fit TRBD2. Germline V gives CDR1 SGHRS, CDR2 YFSETQ. With V trimmed by 3 bases and J by 8 bases, 4 bases remained unmatched. The CDR3 runs to 14 residues. The CDR3 coding sequence is TGCGCCAGCAGCTGGGGACTAGCGGGGTCAACCCAGTACTTC. This codes for CASSWGLAGSTQYF.

This clone was picked up a small number of times. This rearrangement joins TRBV7-9 to TRBJ1-4; tentatively, D is TRBD1 (6 bases). The V and J ends lost 5 bases and 0 bases respectively, with 10 bases between them. The CDR3 has 15 amino acids. Germline assignment: CDR1 SEHNR and CDR2 FQNEAQ (reference sequence). As DNA, the CDR3 is TGTGCCAGCAGCCCCCGACAGGCAACTAATGAAAAACTGTTTTTT. Protein sequence: CASSPRQATNEKLFF.

This sequence joins TRBV15 and TRBJ1-5, with 11 bases aligning to TRBD1. Germline V gene sequence: CDR1 LNHNV, CDR2 YYDKDF (reference sequence). This CDR3 comprises 18 residues. The V segment lost 0 bases and the J segment 6 bases; nucleotides outside the gene matches: 10. The CDR3 sequence is CATSRDLSGQGVRQPQHF. DNA of the CDR3: TGTGCCACCAGCAGAGATTTATCGGGACAGGGGGTGCGTCAGCCCCAGCATTTT.

This chain connects TRBV30 to TRBJ2-3, with TRBD1 matching over 7 bases. Germline CDR1 and CDR2: GTSNPN and SVGIG (reference sequence). The V gene end was trimmed by 4 bases and the J gene end by 4 bases; junction bases not matched to a gene: 11. The CDR3 covers 15 residues. The CDR3 spells CAWTEGAASADTQYF. CDR3 nucleotides: TGTGCCTGGACCGAGGGGGCAGCGAGCGCAGATACGCAGTATTTT.

This clone is a singleton in its sample. The J gene is TRBJ1-1, the V gene TRBV10-1; TRBD1 might be the D (5 bases). CDR3 length equals 17 residues. The V end lost 10 bases, the J end lost 0 bases, and 24 bases lay between the germline ends. The germline CDR1 and CDR2 sequences are WNHNN and SYGVQD (reference sequence). The CDR3 nucleotides are TGCGCCACAGAAAAGAAGGGGCTTAAACGGGTGAACACTGAAGCTTTCTTT. This translates into CATEKKGLKRVNTEAFF.

The chain is built from TRBV6-6 and TRBJ2-1, with a possible D match to TRBD2 (6 bases). This CDR3 is built from 15 residues. Germline V gene sequence: CDR1 MNHNY, CDR2 SVGAGI (reference sequence). Trimming took 4 bases from V and 2 from J, leaving 12 bases between them. CDR3 amino acids: CASSSRDSAYNEQFF. DNA of the CDR3: TGTGCCAGCAGTTCTCGGGACTCAGCCTACAATGAGCAGTTCTTC.

The chain is built from TRBV5-1 and TRBJ1-1; D might be TRBD1 (6 bases). With 2 bases removed from V and 3 bases from J, the gap between germline ends came to 11 bases. This CDR3 comprises 14 residues. Germline CDR1 reads SGHRS; CDR2 reads YFSETQ. The CDR3 region is CASSFTGQDTEAFF. The CDR3 DNA follows: TGCGCCAGCAGCTTTACAGGGCAGGACACTGAAGCTTTCTTT.

As DNA, the CDR3 is TGTGCCAGCAGAGGCGGGAGCTACAATGAGCAGTTCTTC. Translating gives CASRGGSYNEQFF. The rearrangement uses TRBV5-4 and TRBJ2-1, with 7 nucleotides matching TRBD2. This CDR3 is 13 amino acids long. With 5 bases clipped from V and 3 bases from J, the junction kept 2 bases outside the gene matches. In germline, CDR1 is SGHNT, CDR2 YYREEE (reference sequence).

The chain has TRBV28 and TRBJ1-5, with D perhaps matching TRBD1 (5 bases). This CDR3 is built from 16 residues. The ends were cut back, 5 bases at V and 2 bases at J, with 16 bases in the middle. Germline CDR1 reads MDHEN; CDR2 reads SYDVKM. DNA of the CDR3: TGTGCCAGCAGTCCCCCGGGGGGGGGTCGCAATCAGCCCCAGCATTTT. Its translation: CASSPPGGGRNQPQHF. Variable domain in full (rest from reference TRBV28 and TRBJ1-5): DVKVTQSSRYLVKRTGEKVFLECVQDMDHENMFWYRQDPGLGLRLIYFSYDVKMKEKGDIPEGYSVSREKKERFSLILESASTNQTSMYLCASSPPGGGRNQPQHFGDGTRLSIL.

This clone was observed a single time. This chain connects TRBV6-5 to TRBJ1-1; D possibly corresponds to TRBD1 (6 bases). The CDR3 loop spans 14 amino acids. Trimming stripped 2 bases from V and 1 base from J, with 8 bases between. The germline V gene has CDR1 MNHEY and CDR2 SVGAGI. The CDR3 DNA follows: TGTGCCAGCAGTTACCCGACAGGGAACACTGAAGCTTTCTTT. Protein sequence: CASSYPTGNTEAFF.

The V call is TRBV9, the J call TRBJ1-2, with D tentatively TRBD1 (5 bases). The germline V gene encodes CDR1 SGDLS and CDR2 YYNGEE. CDR3 length: 14 residues. Trimming stripped 3 bases from V and 1 base from J, with 10 bases between. The CDR3 loop is CASSGGRFNYGYTF. CDR3 in DNA: TGTGCCAGCAGCGGGGGCCGGTTTAACTATGGCTACACCTTC.

The CDR3, as DNA: TGTGCCAGCAGCTTAGGGCGGACTAGCGGGGCCTACAATGAGCAGTTCTTC. It encodes CASSLGRTSGAYNEQFF. The V gene is TRBV7-2, the J gene TRBJ2-1; 12 nucleotides align to TRBD2. The trim removed 1 base at V and 2 bases at J, leaving 3 bases unmatched. CDR1 and CDR2 from the germline V gene are SGHTA and FQGNSA. The CDR3 sequence is 17 residues long.

The chain combines TRBV24-1 with TRBJ1-1, with D possibly TRBD1 on 5 matching bases. Trimming removed 4 bases at V and 4 bases at J, with 12 bases between. CDR3 size: 14 residues. Germline CDR1 and CDR2: KGHDR and SFDVKD. The CDR3 reads CATSEGTSITEAFF. Written as DNA, the CDR3 is TGTGCCACCAGTGAAGGGACTTCAATCACTGAAGCTTTCTTT.

This sequence joins TRBV9 and TRBJ2-5, with 11 bases fitting TRBD2. V shed 0 bases and J 0 bases; nucleotides not matched to a gene: 10. CDR3 size: 19 residues. CDR1 is SGDLS and CDR2 is YYNGEE in the germline V gene. The CDR3 coding sequence is TGTGCCAGCAGCGTAGTGGAGACTAGCGGGGTTGTTTACCAAGAGACCCAGTACTTC. Translation: CASSVVETSGVVYQETQYF.

The V and J genes are TRBV4-2 and TRBJ2-3, with D unclear. The germline gives CDR1 LGHNA, CDR2 YNFKEQ. V was cut by 1 base and J by 2 bases, with 7 bases left in between. The CDR3 has 14 residues. The chain's CDR3 is CASSQVRSTDTQYF. As DNA, the CDR3 is TGTGCCAGCAGCCAAGTACGGTCCACAGATACGCAGTATTTT.

V usage is TRBV15 and J usage is TRBJ1-1, with TRBD1 identical over 7 bases. Germline V CDR1 and CDR2: LNHNV, YYDKDF (reference sequence). This CDR3 contains 14 residues. Trimming removed 4 bases from V and 7 bases from J; junction bases left unmatched: 9. The CDR3 region has the DNA TGTGCCACCAGCAACCGACAGGGTAAGAGTGAAGCTTTCTTT. This codes for CATSNRQGKSEAFF.